This T cell receptor (beta chain) was recovered during a study of T-cell memory formation after mild COVID-19. Whole-study results and caveats: Among clones peaking at day 37 in the second wave, SARS-CoV-2 specificity remained unconfirmed.

As regards this clonotype: Its antigen remains unidentified.

TCRdb called the 5' RACE reads again in MiXCR, with one record for every CDR3 protein. The table has 190,000 or so distinct CDR3 sequences, about a fifth seen once. The TCR comes from an adult woman who had mild COVID-19 (a few samples of this study predate the infection). Cell type and time point are not known. The sequencing sample was made of PBMCs or a T cell subset sorted from them (not recorded which).

As DNA, the CDR3 is TGTGCCAGCAGCTTGGGGACCCCGCCGGGCGAGCAGTACTTC. Its protein product is CASSLGTPPGEQYF. This chain joins TRBV5-6 and TRBJ2-7; no definite D call. Trimming removed 0 bases at V and 6 bases at J, with 13 bases between. Germline values: CDR1 SGHDT, CDR2 YYEEEE. CDR3 size: 14 residues.